This TCR beta chain was identified in a study of T cells after yellow fever vaccination (dated by TCRdb to the late 2010s). For the wider study: The SMART-Seq v4 Ultra Low Input RNA kit was used to prepare libraries from fractions with low cell numbers. Bulk TCR alpha and beta repertoires were sequenced longitudinally to track T-cell clones before and after primary and booster YFV17D yellow fever vaccination. Two healthy male donors, one aged 18 to 30 and one aged 30 to 40 years, made up the cohort. Blood was collected at multiple timepoints before and after primary and secondary immunization, and bulk PBMC replicates and cell subsets were isolated. General findings and caveats noted by the study authors: Only a couple of donors were included in the study, so the extent to which the findings can be generalized is limited. Compared with the primary T-cell response, the secondary T-cell response was weaker but faster, peaking on day 5 rather than day 15. Computational filtering was needed because FACS-sorted repertoires could contain abundant contaminating clonotypes from the bulk population. A small share of clonotypes was detected in both CD4 and CD8 compartments, with the overlap likely arising from convergent recombination. Most clones expanded after primary vaccination (almost 97% of CD4 and roughly 90% of CD8) were re-detected after the booster, suggesting that broad memory maintenance occurred.

According to the study, the label for this sample's treatment or condition signals: live attenuated yellow fever vaccine strain. A standard Ficoll-Paque protocol was used to isolate PBMCs from peripheral blood. CD4 and CD8 T-cell fractions were isolated with Dynabeads CD4 and CD8 positive selection kits. TriZol was used to extract RNA from bulk PBMCs, from CD4 and CD8 fractions, and from dextramer-positive and dextramer-negative fractions. V has 1 base trimmed and J has 5 bases trimmed; junction bases matching no gene number 5. Via the germline V gene, CDR1 is SGHAT and CDR2 FQNNGV. The CDR3 runs 17 residues from the cysteine to the phenylalanine. Left in the record is the CDR3 DNA by itself, 51 bases read in frame from the first base. In this sample, this clonotype turned up a few times. The target of this receptor is not known. No per-base quality is available; no much larger clone lies one base away.

Synthesis of TCR cDNA relied on 5'RACE template switching, a step that introduced a universal primer site along with unique molecular identifiers. Priming for cDNA synthesis came from both the TCR alpha and TCR beta constant segments. Two PCR steps were used to amplify libraries, with sample barcodes and sequencing adapters being added in the second step. Sequencing of libraries was done on Illumina HiSeq 2500 (2x100 bp) or NovaSeq (2x150 bp). From the authors' description of their analysis: MIGEC handled demultiplexing of reads and collapsing into UMI consensus sequences, while MiXCR performed V(D)J alignment. Using edgeR on replicate PBMC samples, clonotypes were called vaccine-responding if FDR was below 0.01 and the log2 fold change was above 5 up to day 15. Each bulk clonotype was labeled CD4 or CD8 based on which sequenced repertoire, CD4 or CD8, contained the clonotype at higher abundance. Clones were called with MiXCR by TCRdb after fastp trimmed the public reads at Q25, and only in-frame beta chains were retained. Under each unique CDR3 protein, matching rows form one entry showing the most common genes and DNA. TCRdb's processing, not the authors', yielded these V and J calls. The sample profile shows roughly 250,000 distinct CDR3 sequences; approximately 13% of them were found once. In total, the top ten clones hold 0.5% to 0.6% of the sample.

This chain is built from TRBV11-2 and TRBJ2-1, with 13 central nucleotides matching TRBD2. Sequencing used CD4+ T cells sorted from PBMCs, obtained 45 days after the yellow fever booster vaccination. The TCR was taken from a man aged 25 to 40 who received the YFV17D yellow fever vaccine. CDR3 region: CASSLGGLAGVDNEQFF. The DNA sequence reads TGTGCCAGCAGCTTAGGCGGACTAGCGGGGGTAGACAATGAGCAGTTCTTC.